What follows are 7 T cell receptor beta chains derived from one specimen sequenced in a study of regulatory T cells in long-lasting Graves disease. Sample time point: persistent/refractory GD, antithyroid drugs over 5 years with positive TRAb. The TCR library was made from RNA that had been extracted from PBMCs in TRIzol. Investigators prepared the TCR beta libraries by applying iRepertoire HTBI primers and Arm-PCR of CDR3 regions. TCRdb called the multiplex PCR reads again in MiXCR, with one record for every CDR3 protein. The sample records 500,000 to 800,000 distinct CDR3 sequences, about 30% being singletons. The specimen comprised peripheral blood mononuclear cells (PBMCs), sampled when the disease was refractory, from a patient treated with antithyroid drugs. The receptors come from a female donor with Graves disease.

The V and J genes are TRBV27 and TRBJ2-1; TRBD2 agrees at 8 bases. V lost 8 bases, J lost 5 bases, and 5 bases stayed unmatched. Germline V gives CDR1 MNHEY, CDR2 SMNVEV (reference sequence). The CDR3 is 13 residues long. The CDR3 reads CASGGLVNNEQFF. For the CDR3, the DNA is TGTGCCAGCGGGGGACTAGTGAACAATGAGCAGTTCTTC.

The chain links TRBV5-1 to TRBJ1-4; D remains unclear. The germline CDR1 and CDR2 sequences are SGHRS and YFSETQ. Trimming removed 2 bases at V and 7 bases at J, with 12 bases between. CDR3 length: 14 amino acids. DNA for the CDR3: TGCGCCAGCAGCTTAGGGCCCGAGAGTGAAAAACTGTTTTTT. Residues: CASSLGPESEKLFF.

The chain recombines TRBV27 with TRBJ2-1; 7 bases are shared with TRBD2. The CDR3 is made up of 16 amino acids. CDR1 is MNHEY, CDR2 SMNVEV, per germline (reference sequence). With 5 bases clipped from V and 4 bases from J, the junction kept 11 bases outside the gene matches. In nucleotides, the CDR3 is TGTGCCAGCAGTGACCCCCCCCGGGAGGCGTACAATGAGCAGTTCTTC. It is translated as CASSDPPREAYNEQFF.

DNA of the CDR3: TGTGCCAGTAGTCCCAAGACAGGGATGAACACCGGGGAGCTGTTTTTT. Its protein product is CASSPKTGMNTGELFF. The J gene is TRBJ2-2, the V gene TRBV19; the match to TRBD1 covers 7 bases. Germline V gene data show CDR1 as LNHDA and CDR2 as SQIVND (reference sequence). Germline trimming cut 5 bases from V and 1 base from J; bases unmatched to any gene: 7. The CDR3 spans 16 residues.

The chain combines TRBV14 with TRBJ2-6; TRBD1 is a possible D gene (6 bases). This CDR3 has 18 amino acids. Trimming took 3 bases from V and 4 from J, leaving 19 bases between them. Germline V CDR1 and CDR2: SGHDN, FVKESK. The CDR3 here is CASSQGQRPSSGANVLTF. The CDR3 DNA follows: TGTGCCAGCAGCCAGGGACAACGCCCCAGCTCCGGGGCCAACGTCCTGACTTTC.

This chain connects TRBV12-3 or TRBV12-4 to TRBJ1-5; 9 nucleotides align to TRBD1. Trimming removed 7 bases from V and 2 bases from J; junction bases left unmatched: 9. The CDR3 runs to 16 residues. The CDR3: CASTFGTGLGNQPQHF. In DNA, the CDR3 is TGTGCCAGCACGTTCGGGACAGGGCTCGGCAATCAGCCCCAGCATTTT.

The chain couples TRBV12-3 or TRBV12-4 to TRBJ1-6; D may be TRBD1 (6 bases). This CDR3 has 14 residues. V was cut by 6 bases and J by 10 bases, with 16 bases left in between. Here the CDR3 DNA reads TGTGCCAGCAGGAAGGACAGAACTAACTCACCCCTCCACTTT. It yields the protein CASRKDRTNSPLHF.